These 6 T cell receptor beta chains were sequenced from one sample in a study of identical twins. TCRdb re-called the 5' RACE reads through MiXCR, storing one row per CDR3 protein. The table lists approximately 230,000 distinct CDR3 sequences, around 15% of them singletons. The sequenced sample was memory (CD45RO+) T cells sorted from blood. Receptors were obtained from a woman younger than 30 in good health.

The V and J genes are TRBV12-3 or TRBV12-4 and TRBJ1-4; maybe TRBD1 (6 bases). CDR3 size: 15 residues. The V end lost 3 bases, the J end lost 7 bases, and 15 bases lay between the germline ends. CDR3 amino acids: CASSFSTGLTEKLFF. The CDR3 nucleotides read TGTGCCAGCAGTTTCTCGACAGGACTGACTGAAAAACTGTTTTTT.

This clonotype has a handful of counts. The V call is TRBV5-1, the J call TRBJ2-5; 10 bases fit TRBD2. Germline lookup yields CDR1 SGHRS and CDR2 YFSETQ. The junction had 9 bases not matched to a gene; V was cut back by 4 bases and J by 3 bases. The CDR3 spans 16 residues. The CDR3 reads CASSEWTSGFKETQYF. Here the CDR3 DNA reads TGCGCCAGCAGCGAGTGGACTAGCGGATTCAAAGAGACCCAGTACTTC. Full variable domain (rest looked up from reference TRBV5-1 and TRBJ2-5): KAGVTQTPRYLIKTRGQQVTLSCSPISGHRSVSWYQQTPGQGLQFLFEYFSETQRNKGNFPGRFSGRQFSNSRSEMNVSTLELGDSALYLCASSEWTSGFKETQYFGPGTRLLVL.

This clonotype was detected many times. The rearrangement joins TRBV10-2 to TRBJ2-1; D ambiguous. The germline CDR1 and CDR2 sequences are WSHSY and SAAADI. The CDR3 is 11 residues long. The germline V and J ends were trimmed by 6 bases and 7 bases, with 7 bases remaining between them. CDR3 amino acids: CASRYFNEQFF. In DNA, the CDR3 is TGCGCCAGCAGGTACTTTAATGAGCAGTTCTTC.

This clonotype has more than one count but fewer than ten. V is TRBV5-1 and J is TRBJ2-1; D perhaps matches TRBD1 (6 bases). Germline V lookup: CDR1 SGHRS, CDR2 YFSETQ. V was shortened by 3 bases and J by 6 bases, with 16 bases between the two germline ends. The CDR3 covers 15 residues. CDR3 loop: CASSSLPGHVNEQFF. In DNA, the CDR3 is TGCGCCAGCAGCTCATTACCGGGACACGTCAATGAGCAGTTCTTC.

This clonotype was seen more than once but under ten times. This sequence may be a read error, since a much larger clone differs from it by one base. The DNA for the CDR3 is TGTGCCAGCAGCTTATACGTGAACACTGAAGCTTTCTTT. This translates into CASSLYVNTEAFF. This chain connects TRBV7-9 to TRBJ1-1; D gene ambiguous. Trimming pared 2 bases from V and 0 bases from J, leaving 4 bases between. Germline V gene sequence: CDR1 SEHNR, CDR2 FQNEAQ (reference sequence). CDR3 length: 13 residues.

This clonotype came up many times. This chain connects TRBV4-3 to TRBJ1-1; no reliable D call. V was trimmed by 5 bases and J by 3 bases, leaving 13 bases between them. Germline CDR1 LGHNA, CDR2 YSLEER. The CDR3 totals 14 residues. This CDR3 reads CASSDTARDTEAFF. The CDR3 DNA reads as TGCGCCAGCAGCGACACTGCGAGGGACACTGAAGCTTTCTTT.